This TCR beta chain came from a study of blood T cells in healthy people across ages. Study summary: There was about one barcoded beta molecule captured by template switching per two T cells.

Through a sample-barcoded 5' primer and a J-beta primer mix, a second PCR was run for roughly 7 to 11 cycles. TCRdb re-analysed the 5' RACE reads in MiXCR, keeping a single row per CDR3 protein. The sample records over a million distinct CDR3 sequences, under 55% being singletons. A note on this clonotype: A much bigger clone sits one base away, suggesting this may be a read error.

The sequence was collected from a woman aged 18 to 35 in good health. The source material was blood.

CDR3 DNA sequence: TGCGCCAGCGCGGGACTCCAAGGGACCCAGTACTTC. Protein sequence: CASAGLQGTQYF. J is TRBJ2-4 and V is TRBV5-1; TRBD2 might be the D (6 bases). The J call is in doubt because the DNA end fits TRBJ2-5 better. CDR1 and CDR2 from the germline V gene are SGHRS and YFSETQ. This CDR3 has 12 residues.